The TCR beta chain under discussion was sequenced for a study of Ad26.COV2.S vaccination and SARS-CoV-2 variants (dated by TCRdb to about 2021). Background on the whole study: TCRbeta repertoire sequencing was used to assess the specificity and breadth of SARS-CoV-2-reactive T cell receptors after Ad26.COV2.S vaccination. The TCR-sequenced set comprised around 30 samples: about 19 Ad26.COV2.S vaccine recipients, 5 placebo recipients and 8 SARS-CoV-2 convalescent individuals. What the research found in general, with its limitations: After vaccination, spike-specific CD8+ and CD4+ T cell responses were reported to show substantial breadth. According to the authors, total T cell responses may have been underestimated by the TCR breadth and depth analyses. Ad26.COV2.S recipients had higher spike-specific TCR breadth than placebo recipients (P = 0.0014). Non-spike TCR breadth was comparable between vaccine and placebo recipients, consistent with the vaccine containing only spike.

The sample's time point, from its label and the paper: individuals recovered from natural SARS-CoV-2 infection. A remark on this clone: Its antigen has not been determined. The sample holds no much larger clone one base away, and base qualities are not on file.

The immunoSEQ Assay was used to sequence TCRbeta CDR3 regions. After extraction, genomic DNA underwent amplification by bias-controlled multiplex PCR, followed by high-throughput sequencing. The source study handled its data this way. To quantify the absolute abundance of each unique TCRbeta CDR3 region, sequences were collapsed and filtered. T cell fraction was estimated by normalizing TCRbeta template counts to usable DNA, with usable DNA measured through amplification of reference genes found in all nucleated cells. Repertoire TCRs were annotated as SARS-CoV-2-specific by exact matching of V gene, CDR3 amino acid sequence and J gene to a known reactive TCR set. MIRA supplied the reference SARS-CoV-2 TCR set, which was filtered for enrichment in COVID-19-positive ImmuneCODE repertoires so that public or cross-reactive TCRs were removed. Drawing on the MIRA antigens, annotated TCRs were analysed further at the level of specific ORF or position within ORF. Depth was the summed frequency of annotated unique rearrangements, while breadth was defined as annotated unique rearrangements over total unique productive rearrangements. Two-sided Wilcoxon rank-sum tests were applied when comparing TCR breadth between groups. TCRdb stores this immuneACCESS table with in-frame sequences only. Part of the clones is absent; in the studies checked, under half of the shortfall reflects unresolved V genes, and no reason is known for the rest. V, J and clone size are those of that table, while D and trimming were read from the DNA. The sample table lists 97,000 or so clones, roughly 75% of them with a count of one. Around a sixth of the sample is in the top ten clones.

The CDR3 covers 18 residues, taking in both the cysteine and the phenylalanine. Only the CDR3 DNA is retained, 54 bases long and in frame from the first base. At the junction V is shortened by 4 bases and J by 0 bases; bases outside the gene matches: 8. CDR1 is given as SGHNT and CDR2 as YYREEE, both from the germline V gene (reference sequence). This TCR came from a human donor who had recovered from COVID-19. Sequences were derived from peripheral blood, sampled after recovery from COVID-19. The chain is encoded by TRBV5-4 joined to TRBJ2-2; 11 central bases correspond to TRBD2. The CDR3 is CASSGTGTSGANTGELFF. DNA sequence: TGTGCCAGCAGCGGCACCGGGACTAGCGGTGCGAACACCGGGGAGCTGTTTTTT.